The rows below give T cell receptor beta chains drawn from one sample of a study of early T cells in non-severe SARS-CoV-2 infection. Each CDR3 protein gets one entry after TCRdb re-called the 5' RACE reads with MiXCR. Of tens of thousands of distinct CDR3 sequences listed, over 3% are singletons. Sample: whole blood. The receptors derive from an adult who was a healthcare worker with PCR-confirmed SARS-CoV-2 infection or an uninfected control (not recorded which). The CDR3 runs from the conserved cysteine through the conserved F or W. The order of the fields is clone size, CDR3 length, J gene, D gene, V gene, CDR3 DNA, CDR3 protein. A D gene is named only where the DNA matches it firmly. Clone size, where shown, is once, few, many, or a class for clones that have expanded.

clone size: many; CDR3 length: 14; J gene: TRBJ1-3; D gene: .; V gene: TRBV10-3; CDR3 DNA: TGTGCCACGACCAAAGATCTCTCTGGAAACACCATATATTTT; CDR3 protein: CATTKDLSGNTIYF
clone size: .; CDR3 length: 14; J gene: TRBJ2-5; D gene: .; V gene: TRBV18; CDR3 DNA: TGTGCCAGCTCACCCACCCACAGCCAAGAGTCCCAGTACTTC; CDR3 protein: CASSPTHSQESQYF
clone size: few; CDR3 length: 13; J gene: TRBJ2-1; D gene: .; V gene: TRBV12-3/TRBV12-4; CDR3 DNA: TGTGCCAGCAGTTCCGGGACTGCTAATGAGCAGTTCTTC; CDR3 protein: CASSSGTANEQFF
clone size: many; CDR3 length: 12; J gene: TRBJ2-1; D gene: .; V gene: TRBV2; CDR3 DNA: TGTGCCAGCAGTGAATTGGGCAATGAGCAGTTCTTC; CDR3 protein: CASSELGNEQFF
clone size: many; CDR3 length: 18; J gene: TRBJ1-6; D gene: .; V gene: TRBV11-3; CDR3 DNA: TGTGCCAGCAGCGCCAGACGGTCGGGCGGTCACGGAGGCTCACCCCTCCACTTT; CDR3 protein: CASSARRSGGHGGSPLHF
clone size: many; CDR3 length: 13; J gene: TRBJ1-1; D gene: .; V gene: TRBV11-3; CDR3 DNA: TGTGCCAGCAGCCCTATCGAGAACACTGAAGCTTTCTTT; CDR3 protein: CASSPIENTEAFF
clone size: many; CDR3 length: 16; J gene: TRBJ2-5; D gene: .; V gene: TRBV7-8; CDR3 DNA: TGTGCCAGCAGCCCGAGCCTCTGGGACCCCCAAGAGACCCAGTACTTC; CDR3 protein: CASSPSLWDPQETQYF
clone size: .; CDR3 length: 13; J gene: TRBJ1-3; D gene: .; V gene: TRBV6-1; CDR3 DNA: TGTGCCAGCAGTGAAATCGAGGGGGGCACCATATATTTT; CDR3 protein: CASSEIEGGTIYF
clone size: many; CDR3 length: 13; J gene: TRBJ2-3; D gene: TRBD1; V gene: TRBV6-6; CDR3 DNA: TGTGCCAGCAGCCCCGGGACAGAAGATACGCAGTATTTT; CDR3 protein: CASSPGTEDTQYF
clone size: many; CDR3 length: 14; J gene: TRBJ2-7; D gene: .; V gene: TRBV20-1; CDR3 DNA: TGCAGTGCTAGGAAAGTGGAGGGAACCTACGAGCAGTACTTC; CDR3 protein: CSARKVEGTYEQYF
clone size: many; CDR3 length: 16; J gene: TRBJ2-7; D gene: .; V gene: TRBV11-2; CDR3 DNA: TGTGCCAGCAGCTTAGGTCCGACAGGTTCGGTGTGGGAGCAGTACTTC; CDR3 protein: CASSLGPTGSVWEQYF
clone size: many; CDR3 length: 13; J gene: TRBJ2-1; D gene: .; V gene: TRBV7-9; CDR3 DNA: TGTGCCAGCAGCTTAGCTGGGGGCAATGAGCAGTTCTTC; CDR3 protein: CASSLAGGNEQFF
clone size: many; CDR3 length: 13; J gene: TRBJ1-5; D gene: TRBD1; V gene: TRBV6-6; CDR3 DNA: TGTGCCAGCAGCAACCCAGGGGGACAGCCCCAGCATTTT; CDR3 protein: CASSNPGGQPQHF
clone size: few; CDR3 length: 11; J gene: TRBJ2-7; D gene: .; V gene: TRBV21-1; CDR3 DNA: TGTGCCAGCAGCAAAGGGGAGGGTCAAAGCTTC; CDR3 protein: CASSKGEGQSF
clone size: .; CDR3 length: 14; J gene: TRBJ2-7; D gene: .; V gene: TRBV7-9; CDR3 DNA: TGTGCCAGCAGCTTAGCCGGCTCGATCTACGAGCAGTACTTC; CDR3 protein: CASSLAGSIYEQYF
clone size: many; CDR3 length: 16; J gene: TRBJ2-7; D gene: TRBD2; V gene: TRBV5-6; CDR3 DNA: TGTGCCAGCAGCGCCATACTAGCGGGATGGTCCTACGAGCAGTACTTC; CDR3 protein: CASSAILAGWSYEQYF
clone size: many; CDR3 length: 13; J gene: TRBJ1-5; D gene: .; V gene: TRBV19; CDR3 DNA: TGTGCCAGTATGAAGTATAGCAATCAGCCCCAGCATTTT; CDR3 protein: CASMKYSNQPQHF
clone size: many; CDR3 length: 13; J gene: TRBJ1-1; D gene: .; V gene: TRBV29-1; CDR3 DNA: TGCAGCGTTCGGAGGGGGTCCGCCACTGAAGCTTTCTTT; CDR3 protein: CSVRRGSATEAFF
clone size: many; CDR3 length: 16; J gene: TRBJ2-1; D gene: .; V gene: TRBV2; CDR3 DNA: TGTGCCAGCACCAGGGGGAGCCTAGCGGACTACAATGAGCAGTTCTTC; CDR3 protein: CASTRGSLADYNEQFF
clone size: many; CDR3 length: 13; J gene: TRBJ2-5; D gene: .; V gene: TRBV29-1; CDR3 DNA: TGCAGCGTTCGTCCGCGATTTAAAGAGACCCAGTACTTC; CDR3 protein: CSVRPRFKETQYF
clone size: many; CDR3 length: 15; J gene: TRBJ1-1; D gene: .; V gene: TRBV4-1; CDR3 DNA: TGCGCCAGCAGCCGAGAAGCGGGGCTGAACACTGAAGCTTTCTTT; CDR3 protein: CASSREAGLNTEAFF
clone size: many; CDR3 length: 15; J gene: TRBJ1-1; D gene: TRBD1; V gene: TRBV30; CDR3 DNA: TGTGCCTGGAGAAGGGTGGGGACAGGGGTAAATGAAGCTTTCTTT; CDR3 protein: CAWRRVGTGVNEAFF
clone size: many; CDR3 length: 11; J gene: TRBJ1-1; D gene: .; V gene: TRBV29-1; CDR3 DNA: TGCAGCGTGGAAAAGGGCCGTACGGCTTTCTTT; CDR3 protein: CSVEKGRTAFF
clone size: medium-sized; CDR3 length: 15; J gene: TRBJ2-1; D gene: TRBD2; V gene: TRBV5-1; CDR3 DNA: TGCGCCAGCAGCTCCGGACTAGCGGGAAGGAATGAGCAGTTCTTC; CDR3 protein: CASSSGLAGRNEQFF
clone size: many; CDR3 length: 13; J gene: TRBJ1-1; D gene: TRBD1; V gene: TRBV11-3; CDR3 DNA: TGTGCCAGCAGCTTAGTGGCTGACAGGGCTGCTTTCTTT; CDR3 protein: CASSLVADRAAFF
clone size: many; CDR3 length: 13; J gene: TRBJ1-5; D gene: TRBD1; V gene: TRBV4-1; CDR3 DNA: TGCGCCAGCAGCCAAGGGGACAGTCAGCCCCAGCATTTT; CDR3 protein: CASSQGDSQPQHF
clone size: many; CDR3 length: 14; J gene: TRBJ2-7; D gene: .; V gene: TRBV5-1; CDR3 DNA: TGCGCCAGCAGCACCGGGACCCTATCGTACGAGCAGTACTTC; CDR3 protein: CASSTGTLSYEQYF
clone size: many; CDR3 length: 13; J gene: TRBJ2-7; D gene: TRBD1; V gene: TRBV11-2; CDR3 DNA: TGTGCCAGCAGTTCGGGGACAGGCTACGAGCAGTACTTC; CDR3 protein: CASSSGTGYEQYF
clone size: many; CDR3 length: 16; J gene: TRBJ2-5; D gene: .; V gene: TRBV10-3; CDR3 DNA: TGTGCCATCAGCCCCATCATTAGGGGGTCCTCAGAGACCCAGTACTTC; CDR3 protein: CAISPIIRGSSETQYF
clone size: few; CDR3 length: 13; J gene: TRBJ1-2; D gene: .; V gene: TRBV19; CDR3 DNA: TGTGCCAGTAGTATAGGGCAGGACTATGGCTACACCTTC; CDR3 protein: CASSIGQDYGYTF
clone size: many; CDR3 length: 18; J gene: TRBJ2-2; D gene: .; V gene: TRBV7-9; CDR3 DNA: TGTGCCAGCAGCTTAGCTGCCTTAGGACAGTCGAACACCGGGGAGCTGTTTTTT; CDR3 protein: CASSLAALGQSNTGELFF
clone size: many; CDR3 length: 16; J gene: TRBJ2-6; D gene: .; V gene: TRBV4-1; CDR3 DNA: TGCGCCAGCAGCCAAGGCCAGTCACCTGGGGCCAACGTCCTGACTTTC; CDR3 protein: CASSQGQSPGANVLTF
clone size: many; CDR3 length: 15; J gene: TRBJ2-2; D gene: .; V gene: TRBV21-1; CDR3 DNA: TGTGCCAGCAGACAAAAGGGTTACGACACCGGGGAGCTGTTTTTT; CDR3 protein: CASRQKGYDTGELFF
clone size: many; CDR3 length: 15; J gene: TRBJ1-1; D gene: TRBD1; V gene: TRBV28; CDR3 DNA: TGTGCCAGCAGACTCAAGACAGGGAGGCACACTGAAGCTTTCTTT; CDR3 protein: CASRLKTGRHTEAFF
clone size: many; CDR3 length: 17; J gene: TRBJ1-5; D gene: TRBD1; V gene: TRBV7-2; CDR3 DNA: TGTGCCAGCAGTGACCCCAGACAGGGAGGCTTGAACCAGCCCCAGCATTTT; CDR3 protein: CASSDPRQGGLNQPQHF
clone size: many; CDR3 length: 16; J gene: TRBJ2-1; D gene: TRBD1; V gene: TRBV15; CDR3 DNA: TGTGCCACCAGTCATCGCGCAGGGGGCCGAAACAATGAGCAGTTCTTC; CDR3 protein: CATSHRAGGRNNEQFF
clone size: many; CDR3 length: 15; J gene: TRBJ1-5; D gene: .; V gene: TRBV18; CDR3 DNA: TGTGCCAGCTCACCCACAACACGTCTCGATCAGCCCCAGCATTTT; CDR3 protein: CASSPTTRLDQPQHF
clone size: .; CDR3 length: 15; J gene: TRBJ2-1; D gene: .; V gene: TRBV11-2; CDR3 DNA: TGTGCCAGCAGCCCTTTAATTATGCTGGAACATGCGAAGTTCTTC; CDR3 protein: CASSPLIMLEHAKFF
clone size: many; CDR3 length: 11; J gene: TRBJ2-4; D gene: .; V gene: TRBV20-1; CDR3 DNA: TGCAGTGCTAGTACACAGGACATTCAGTACTTC; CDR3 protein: CSASTQDIQYF
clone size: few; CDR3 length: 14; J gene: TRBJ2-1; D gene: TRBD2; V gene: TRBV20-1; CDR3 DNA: TGCAGTGCTAGAAAACTAGCGGGGGACAATGAGCAGTTCTTC; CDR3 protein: CSARKLAGDNEQFF
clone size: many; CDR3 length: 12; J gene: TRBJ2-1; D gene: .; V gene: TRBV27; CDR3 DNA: TGTGCCAGCAGTTCAGTATTCGATGAGCAGTTCTTC; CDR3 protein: CASSSVFDEQFF
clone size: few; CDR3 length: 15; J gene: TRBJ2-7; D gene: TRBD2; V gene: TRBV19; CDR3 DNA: TGTGCCAGTAAGCTTAGCGGGAGTCTACCCTACGAGCAGTACTTC; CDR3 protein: CASKLSGSLPYEQYF
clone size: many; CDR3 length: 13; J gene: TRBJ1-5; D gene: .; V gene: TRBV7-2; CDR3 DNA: TGTGCCAGCAGCTTAAAGGGGAATCAGCCCCAGCATTTT; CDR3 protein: CASSLKGNQPQHF
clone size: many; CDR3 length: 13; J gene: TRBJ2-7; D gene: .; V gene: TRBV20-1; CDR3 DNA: TGCAGTGCTAGACTTGGGATCATGTGGGAGCAGTACTTC; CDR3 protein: CSARLGIMWEQYF
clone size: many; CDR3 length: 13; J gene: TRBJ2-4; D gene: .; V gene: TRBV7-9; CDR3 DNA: TGTGCCAGCAGTTCCCCCGAGAGGAACATTCAGTACTTC; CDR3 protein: CASSSPERNIQYF
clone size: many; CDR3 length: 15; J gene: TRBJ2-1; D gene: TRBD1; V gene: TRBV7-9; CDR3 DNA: TGTGCCAGCAGCTTGTCACAGGGGGGCTACAATGAGCAGTTCTTC; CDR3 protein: CASSLSQGGYNEQFF
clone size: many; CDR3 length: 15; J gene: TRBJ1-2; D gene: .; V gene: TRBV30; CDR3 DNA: TGTGCCTGGAGTGTACTAGTAAGGAATGCAGATGGCTACACCTTC; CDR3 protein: CAWSVLVRNADGYTF
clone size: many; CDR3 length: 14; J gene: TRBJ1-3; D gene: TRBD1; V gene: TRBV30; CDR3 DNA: TGTGCCTGGGACAGGGAAGGCTCTGGAAACACCATATATTTT; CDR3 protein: CAWDREGSGNTIYF
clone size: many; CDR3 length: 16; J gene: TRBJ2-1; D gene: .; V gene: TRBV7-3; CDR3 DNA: TGTGCCAGCAGCTTAAGGGCTAGCGCAGCCTACAATGAGCAGTTCTTC; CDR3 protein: CASSLRASAAYNEQFF
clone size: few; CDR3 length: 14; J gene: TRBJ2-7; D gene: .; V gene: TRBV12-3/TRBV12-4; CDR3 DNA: TGTGCCAGCAGTTTAGCGGGAGCCCCCTACGAGCAGTACTTC; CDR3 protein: CASSLAGAPYEQYF
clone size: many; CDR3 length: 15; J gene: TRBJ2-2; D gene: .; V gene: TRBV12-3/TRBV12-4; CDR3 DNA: TGTGCCAGCAGTTTAAGGCAGCCTAACACCGGGGAGCTGTTTTTT; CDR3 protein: CASSLRQPNTGELFF